Below, one T cell receptor (beta chain) is given with its context. Its antigen is still unknown. Other DNA sequences from this sample encode an identical CDR3 as well. Looked up from germline, CDR1 is LGHNA and CDR2 is YSLEER. The V gene end was trimmed by 1 base and the J gene end by 2 bases; junction bases not matched to a gene: 1. The CDR3 has 14 residues. The run of the v3.0 immunoSEQ assay was at survey level. A per-sample goal of roughly 40,000-50,000 T-cell genomes was targeted by sequencing. The data were produced by immunoSEQ multiplex PCR, yet TCRdb's version contains in-frame clones alone and is incomplete. The sample consists of about 20,000 clones, 85% to 95% of them appearing once. This sample is drawn from a study of long-term antiretroviral therapy in people with HIV. Whole-study results and caveats: With ART, diversity went up but was still lower than in transplant donor controls.

The sequencing here drew on unsorted PBMCs, taken 4.4 years after starting antiretroviral therapy. This chain links TRBV4-3 with TRBJ2-7, with 8 nucleotides matching TRBD1. This sequence was found in a woman aged 50 to 60 with HIV. The CDR3 DNA is TGCGCCAGCAGCCAAGGGACAGGGACCTACGAGCAGTACTTC. Residues: CASSQGTGTYEQYF.